This T cell receptor (delta chain) was captured by sequencing in a study of Vδ1+ human thymocytes. Findings and caveats of the study: Many TRG clonotypes were shared between donors; TRD repertoires were essentially private. Thymic TRG and TRD repertoires appeared highly polyclonal, with Gaussian CDR3 length distributions. Despite high sort purity, about a fifth of thymic T cell receptor delta sequences were Vdelta2.

The CDR3 totals 19 residues. Trimming removed 1 base from V and 3 bases from J; junction bases left unmatched: 16. Germline lookup yields CDR1 TSWWSYY and CDR2 QGS. Extracted RNA was reverse transcribed into cDNA. CDR3 amplicons came from multiplex PCR with pooled V-gene forward and constant-region reverse primers. TCRdb processed the multiplex PCR reads again with the CATT caller. The data hold more than 50,000 delta-chain clones, with approximately 16% observed a single time. To note about this clone: Its cognate antigen is unknown.

The V call is TRDV1, the J call TRDJ1; 8 bases match TRDD3. This TCR derives from a boy under two years old who had congenital heart surgery. The sequenced material came from Vdelta1+ gamma-delta thymocytes from the thymus. The sample's subset: FACS-sorted CD3+ TCRalphabeta- TCRVdelta1+ TCRVdelta2- thymocytes. CDR3 region: CALGEQKRIGGSCADKLIF. CDR3 bases: TGTGCTCTTGGGGAACAGAAAAGGATTGGGGGATCTTGTGCCGATAAACTCATCTTT.